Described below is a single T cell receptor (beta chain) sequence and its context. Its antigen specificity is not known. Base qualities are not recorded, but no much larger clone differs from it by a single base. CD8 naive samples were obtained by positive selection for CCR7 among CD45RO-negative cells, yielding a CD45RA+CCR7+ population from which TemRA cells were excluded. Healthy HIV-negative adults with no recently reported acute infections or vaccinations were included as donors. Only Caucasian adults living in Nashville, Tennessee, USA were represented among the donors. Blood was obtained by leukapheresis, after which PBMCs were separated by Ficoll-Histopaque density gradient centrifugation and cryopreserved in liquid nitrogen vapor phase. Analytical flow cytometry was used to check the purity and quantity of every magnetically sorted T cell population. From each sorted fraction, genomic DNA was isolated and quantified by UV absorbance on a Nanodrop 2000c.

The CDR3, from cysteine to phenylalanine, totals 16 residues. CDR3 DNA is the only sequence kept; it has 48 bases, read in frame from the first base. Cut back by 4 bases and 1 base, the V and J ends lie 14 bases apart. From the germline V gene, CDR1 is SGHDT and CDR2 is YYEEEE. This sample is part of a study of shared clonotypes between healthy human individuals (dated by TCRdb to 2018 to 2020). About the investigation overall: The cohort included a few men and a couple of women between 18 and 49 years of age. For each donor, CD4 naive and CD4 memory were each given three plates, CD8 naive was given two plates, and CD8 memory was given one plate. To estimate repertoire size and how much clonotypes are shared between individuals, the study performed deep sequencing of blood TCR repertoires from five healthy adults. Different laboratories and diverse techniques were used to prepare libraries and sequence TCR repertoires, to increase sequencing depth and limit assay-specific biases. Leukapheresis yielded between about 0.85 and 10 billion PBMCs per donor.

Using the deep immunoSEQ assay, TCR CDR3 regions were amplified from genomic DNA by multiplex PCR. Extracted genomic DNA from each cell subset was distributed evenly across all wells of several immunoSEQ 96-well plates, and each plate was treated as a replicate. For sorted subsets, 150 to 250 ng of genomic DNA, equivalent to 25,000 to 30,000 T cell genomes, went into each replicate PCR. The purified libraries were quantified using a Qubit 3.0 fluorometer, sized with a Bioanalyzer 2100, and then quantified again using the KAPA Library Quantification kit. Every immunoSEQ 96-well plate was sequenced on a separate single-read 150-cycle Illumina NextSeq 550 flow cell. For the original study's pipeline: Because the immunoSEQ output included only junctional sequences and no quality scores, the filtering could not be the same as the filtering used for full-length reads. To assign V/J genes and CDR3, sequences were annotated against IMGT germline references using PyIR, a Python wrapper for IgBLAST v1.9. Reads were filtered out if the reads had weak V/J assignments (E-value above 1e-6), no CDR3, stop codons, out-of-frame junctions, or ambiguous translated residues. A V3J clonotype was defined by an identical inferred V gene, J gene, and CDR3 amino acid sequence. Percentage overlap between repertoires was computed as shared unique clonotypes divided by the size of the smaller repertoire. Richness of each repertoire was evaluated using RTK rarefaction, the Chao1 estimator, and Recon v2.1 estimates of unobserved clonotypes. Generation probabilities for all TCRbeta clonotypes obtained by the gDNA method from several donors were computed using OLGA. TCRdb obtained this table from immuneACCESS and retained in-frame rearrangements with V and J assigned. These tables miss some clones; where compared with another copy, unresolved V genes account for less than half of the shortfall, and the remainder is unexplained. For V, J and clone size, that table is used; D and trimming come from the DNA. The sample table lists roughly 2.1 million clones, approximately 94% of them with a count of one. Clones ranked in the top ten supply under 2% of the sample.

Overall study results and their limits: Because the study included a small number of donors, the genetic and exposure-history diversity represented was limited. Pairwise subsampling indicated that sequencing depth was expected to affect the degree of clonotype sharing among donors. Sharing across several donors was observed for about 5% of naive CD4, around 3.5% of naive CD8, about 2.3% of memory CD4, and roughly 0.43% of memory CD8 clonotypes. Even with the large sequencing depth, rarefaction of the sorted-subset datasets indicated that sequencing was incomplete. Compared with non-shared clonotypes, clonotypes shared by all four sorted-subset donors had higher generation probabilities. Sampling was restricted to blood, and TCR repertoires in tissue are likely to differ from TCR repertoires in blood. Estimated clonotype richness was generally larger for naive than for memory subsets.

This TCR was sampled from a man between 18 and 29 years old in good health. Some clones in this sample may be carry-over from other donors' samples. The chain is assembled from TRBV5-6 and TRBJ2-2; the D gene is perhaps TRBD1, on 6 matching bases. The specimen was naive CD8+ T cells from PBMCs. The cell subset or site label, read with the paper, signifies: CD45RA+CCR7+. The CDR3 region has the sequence CASSTPPGQNTGELFF. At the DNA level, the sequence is TGTGCCAGCAGCACTCCCCCGGGACAGAACACCGGGGAGCTGTTTTTT.